A single sample is the source of the 14 T cell receptor beta chains below, sequenced in a study of T cell changes during pregnancy in multiple sclerosis. Generated by immunoSEQ multiplex PCR, the TCRdb table keeps only in-frame clones and is missing some. The sample carries around 83,000 clones, 85% to 95% recorded once. Sample: CD4+ T cells from peripheral blood mononuclear cells, taken in the second trimester of pregnancy. These receptors all come from a female donor with multiple sclerosis, enrolled in a pregnancy study.

The chain has TRBV19 and TRBJ1-1; 9 bases match TRBD1. This CDR3 has 15 amino acids. Germline V lookup: CDR1 LNHDA, CDR2 SQIVND (reference sequence). The J segment lost 1 base and the V segment lost 6 bases, leaving 6 bases of the junction unmatched. The CDR3 DNA reads TGTGCCAGTAGAACAGGGGGCTCGGCGAACACTGAAGCTTTCTTT. It specifies CASRTGGSANTEAFF.

The J gene is TRBJ1-5, the V gene TRBV10-1; possibly TRBD1 for D (6 bases). V was pared by 3 bases and J by 5 bases, with 20 bases between. The CDR3 is 17 residues long. Per germline, CDR1 WNHNN and CDR2 SYGVQD (reference sequence). CDR3 sequence (DNA): TGCGCCAGCAGTGACCGCCAAGGCCAGGGGCGATATCAGCCCCAGCATTTT. It specifies CASSDRQGQGRYQPQHF.

The genes are TRBV19 and TRBJ1-6; no clear D gene. The germline CDR1 and CDR2 sequences are LNHDA and SQIVND (reference sequence). The CDR3 has 13 amino acids. The V end lost 7 bases, the J end lost 8 bases, and 12 bases lay between the germline ends. The chain's CDR3 is CASMATAHSPLHF. In DNA form, the CDR3 reads TGTGCCAGTATGGCAACAGCCCATTCACCCCTCCACTTT.

The rearrangement uses TRBV28 and TRBJ2-1, with 10 bases lining up with TRBD2. Germline V lookup: CDR1 MDHEN, CDR2 SYDVKM. The CDR3 totals 15 residues. Losses at the gene ends were 6 bases for V and 1 base for J; bases not matched to a gene: 3. Here the CDR3 reads CASSPSGSSYNEQFF. Written as DNA, the CDR3 is TGTGCCAGCAGCCCTAGCGGGAGTTCCTACAATGAGCAGTTCTTC.

In this sample, this clone turned up a few times. This rearrangement joins TRBV5-1 to TRBJ1-2; 11 bases are a match to TRBD1. The CDR3 covers 15 residues. Unmatched junction bases numbered 7, after V lost 3 bases and J lost 6 bases. CDR1 and CDR2 (germline): SGHRS, YFSETQ. The CDR3 DNA follows: TGCGCCAGCAGCTCTCGGGGACAGGGGGTCGATGGCTACACCTTC. It codes for CASSSRGQGVDGYTF.

The rearrangement links TRBV27 to TRBJ2-1; 10 bases match TRBD2. J gave up 7 bases and V 1 base, and 10 bases lay outside the gene matches. Per the germline V gene, CDR1 is MNHEY and CDR2 is SMNVEV (reference sequence). The length of the CDR3 is 17 residues. CDR3 sequence: CASSLWSSGSSGNEQFF. Written as DNA, the CDR3 is TGTGCCAGCAGTTTATGGTCTAGCGGGAGTAGTGGTAATGAGCAGTTCTTC.

The chain recombines TRBV6-5 with TRBJ2-7, with 10 bases that match TRBD2. CDR3 length: 15 amino acids. Trimming cost V 6 bases and J 0 bases; bases outside gene matches: 5. Germline CDR1 reads MNHEY; CDR2 reads SVGAGI. CDR3 region: CASSPGLALSYEQYF. The CDR3 DNA reads TGTGCCAGCAGCCCGGGACTAGCGCTCTCCTACGAGCAGTACTTC.

The CDR3 sequence is CATSRVLAGEGEQFF. In DNA form, the CDR3 reads TGTGCCACCAGCAGAGTGCTAGCGGGAGAGGGAGAGCAGTTCTTC. V and J are TRBV15 and TRBJ2-1; TRBD2 aligns across 10 bases. The germline CDR1 and CDR2 sequences are LNHNV and YYDKDF (reference sequence). There are 15 residues in the CDR3. V gave up 1 base and J gave up 10 bases; unmatched junction bases: 7.

The chain combines TRBV9 with TRBJ1-4; tentative D call: TRBD1 (6 bases). V lost 1 base to trimming and J lost 5 bases, with 9 bases between them. There are 14 residues in the CDR3. Per the germline V gene, CDR1 is SGDLS and CDR2 is YYNGEE. The CDR3 region has the DNA TGTGCCAGCAGCGTAAGTCAGGGGAATGAAAAACTGTTTTTT. This sequence encodes CASSVSQGNEKLFF.

V and J are TRBV29-1 and TRBJ1-2; maybe TRBD1 (5 bases). Trimming stripped 1 base from V and 8 bases from J, with 8 bases between. Germline loops: CDR1 SQVTM, CDR2 ANQGSEA. CDR3 length equals 11 residues. For the CDR3, the DNA is TGCAGCGTTGAAGGCGGGGGAGGCTACACCTTC. Residues: CSVEGGGGYTF. Full variable domain (rest looked up from reference TRBV29-1 and TRBJ1-2): SAVISQKPSRDICQRGTSLTIQCQVDSQVTMMFWYRQQPGQSLTLIATANQGSEATYESGFVIDKFPISRPNLTFSTLTVSNMSPEDSSIYLCSVEGGGGYTFGSGTRLTVV.

V is TRBV13 and J is TRBJ1-1; TRBD1 might be the D (5 bases). Germline values: CDR1 PRHDT, CDR2 FYEKMQ (reference sequence). There are 14 residues in the CDR3. Trimming cost V 6 bases and J 8 bases, with 19 bases left between them. The CDR3 loop is CASRRWGLRPEAFF. The CDR3 coding sequence is TGTGCCAGCAGACGGTGGGGACTGCGGCCAGAAGCTTTCTTT.

This chain links TRBV19 with TRBJ2-3; 10 bases are a match to TRBD2. Germline-derived CDR1 and CDR2 are LNHDA and SQIVND (reference sequence). The V and J ends lost 6 bases and 3 bases, in that order; junction bases with no gene match: 9. The CDR3 totals 16 residues. The CDR3 coding sequence is TGTGCCAGTAGCCCCAGCGGGGGGGCCCGAACAGATACGCAGTATTTT. Amino acids: CASSPSGGARTDTQYF.

The chain couples TRBV18 to TRBJ2-7, with 11 nucleotides matching TRBD1. The CDR3 covers 16 residues. J was trimmed by 2 bases and V by 3 bases; bases with no gene match: 6. Germline assignment: CDR1 KGHSH and CDR2 LQKENI. CDR3 bases: TGTGCCAGCTCACCGGGACCGGGACAGGGGGCCTACGAGCAGTACTTC. The encoded protein is CASSPGPGQGAYEQYF.

The chain couples TRBV25-1 to TRBJ2-1; perhaps TRBD2 as D (6 bases). This CDR3 has 16 amino acids. The germline V gene has CDR1 MGHDK and CDR2 SYGVNS. Trimming cost V 7 bases and J 4 bases, with 20 bases left between them. The chain's CDR3 is CASTTIQGEVYNEQFF. The CDR3 DNA reads as TGTGCCAGCACCACAATCCAAGGGGAGGTATACAATGAGCAGTTCTTC. Complete variable domain (other parts from reference TRBV25-1 and TRBJ2-1): EADIYQTPRYLVIGTGKKITLECSQTMGHDKMYWYQQDPGMELHLIHYSYGVNSTEKGDLSSESTVSRIRTEHFPLTLESARPSHTSQYLCASTTIQGEVYNEQFFGPGTRLTVL.